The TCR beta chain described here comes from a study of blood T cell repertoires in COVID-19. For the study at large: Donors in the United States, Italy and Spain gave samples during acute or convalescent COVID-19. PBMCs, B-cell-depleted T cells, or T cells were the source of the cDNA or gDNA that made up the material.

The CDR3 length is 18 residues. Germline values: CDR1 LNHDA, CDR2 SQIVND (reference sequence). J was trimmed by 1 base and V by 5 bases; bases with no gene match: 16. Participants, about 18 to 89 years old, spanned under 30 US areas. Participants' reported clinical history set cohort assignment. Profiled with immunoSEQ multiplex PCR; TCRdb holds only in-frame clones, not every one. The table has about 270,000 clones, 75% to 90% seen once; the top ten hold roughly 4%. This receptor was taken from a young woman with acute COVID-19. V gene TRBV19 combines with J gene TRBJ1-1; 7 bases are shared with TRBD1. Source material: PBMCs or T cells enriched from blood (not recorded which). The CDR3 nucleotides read TGTGCCAGTAGTGGGGACAGTCTGGACCCCTCATGGAACACTGAAGCTTTCTTT. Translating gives CASSGDSLDPSWNTEAFF.